A selection of T cell receptor beta chains follows, all from one sample in a study of T cell responses to AZD1222 COVID-19 vaccine. Repertoires were generated with immunoSEQ multiplex PCR, while TCRdb's copy carries only in-frame clones and drops some. The sample contains under 150,000 clones, about 92% of which appear only once. The sample was peripheral blood, taken on day 0 of AZD1222 vaccination. All receptors derive from an adult in good health. Both conserved end residues are part of each CDR3. Fields, in order: D gene, V gene, J gene, clone size, CDR3 protein. The D gene is left open where the match is weak. Size is omitted from some rows. Given values are once, few, many or a class for expanded clones.

>-|TRBV4-2|TRBJ2-5|-
CASRGGWGETQYF
>-|TRBV5-5|TRBJ1-1|-
CASSPFGAQPFF
>TRBD2|TRBV7-3|TRBJ2-2|-
CASSSGSTGELFF
>-|TRBV5-1|TRBJ2-1|-
CASSRGTPSSYNEQFF
>TRBD2|TRBV6-1|TRBJ2-7|-
CASSEGLDTIYEQYF
>-|TRBV6-1|TRBJ2-1|-
CASSEGGVPGNEQFF
>-|TRBV5-1|TRBJ2-2|-
CASSRGLAANTGELFF
>-|TRBV27|TRBJ2-1|-
CASSLVAAFGANEQFF
>-|TRBV24-1|TRBJ1-5|-
CATSDFIRSTSYNQPQHF
>-|TRBV16|TRBJ1-2|-
CASSQAGGRGYTF
>-|TRBV4-2|TRBJ1-5|-
CASSQEDRNQPQHF
>-|TRBV11-2|TRBJ2-5|-
CASSFIETQYF
>TRBD1|TRBV7-6|TRBJ2-7|-
CASSPSDRALLEQYF
>-|TRBV5-6|TRBJ2-3|-
CASTPGATDTQYF
>-|TRBV9|TRBJ1-1|-
CASSVSGRLNTEAFF
>TRBD1|TRBV10-2|TRBJ2-4|once
CASSDEQGVQNIQYF
>-|TRBV18|TRBJ2-1|-
CASSPTRGEQFF
>-|TRBV20-1|TRBJ2-5|few
CSAREQETQYF
>-|TRBV4-1|TRBJ1-2|-
CASSQDGRRALLGGYTF
>TRBD1|TRBV7-9|TRBJ1-1|-
CASSVTGTNTEAFF
>TRBD1|TRBV19|TRBJ1-5|-
CASSMSPGTGGPQHF
>-|TRBV5-1|TRBJ2-7|-
CASSLGSGTVEQYF
>-|TRBV12-1|TRBJ2-7|few
CASSFRRDRGAYEQYF
>TRBD2|TRBV7-2|TRBJ2-3|-
CASSPRTSGVTDTQYF
>-|TRBV18|TRBJ1-3|-
CASSPTSGFLSGNTIYF
>TRBD1|TRBV5-4|TRBJ2-7|once
CASSGYQGQSYEQYF
>TRBD2|TRBV10-1|TRBJ2-3|once
CASGPTGAGGPDTQYF
>TRBD2|TRBV7-2|TRBJ2-7|-
CASRRTSGSYEQYF
>-|TRBV27|TRBJ2-2|-
CASRSSGTGELFF
>-|TRBV19|TRBJ2-7|-
CASSIEVGGTYEQYF
>-|TRBV12-5|TRBJ1-1|-
CASGFSGFGLEAFF
>TRBD1|TRBV2|TRBJ2-7|-
CASTVYRGTGGRGGSYEQYF
>-|TRBV7-8|TRBJ2-5|once
CASSYGSAATSRETQYF
>-|TRBV9|TRBJ1-2|-
CASSRQGPGYTF
>-|TRBV7-2|TRBJ2-2|-
CASTPGTFNTGELFF
>-|TRBV6-5|TRBJ2-7|few
CASSYYTEGSYEQYF
>-|TRBV6-5|TRBJ1-2|-
CASSYSAAGEGGYTF
>-|TRBV29-1|TRBJ2-7|once
CSVPGLHEQYF
>-|TRBV9|TRBJ1-1|-
CASSVGAERAEAFF
>TRBD1|TRBV19|TRBJ1-2|-
CASSPLGQNYGYTF
>-|TRBV5-1|TRBJ2-5|-
CASSFQAMYQETQYF
>-|TRBV3-1/TRBV3-2|TRBJ1-5|-
CASSQRQARGQPQHF
>-|TRBV6-5|TRBJ1-5|once
CASRRLEEQPQHF
>-|TRBV11-2|TRBJ2-7|-
CASSPEWAGREQYF
>-|TRBV6-5|TRBJ1-2|-
CASSSEAGNYGYTF
>TRBD1|TRBV4-2|TRBJ1-6|-
CASSQDIPTGESPLHF
>TRBD2|TRBV19|TRBJ2-3|-
CASMAGGPPSDTQYF
>TRBD1|TRBV5-4|TRBJ1-4|-
CASSSQGDEKLFF